The clone carrying this T cell receptor beta chain appeared a few times. Antigen unknown. The source of the sample is a study of cytomegalovirus exposure and HLA in healthy donors. Notes on the study in general: Analysis was carried out at a later point, and it linked a missense DCLRE1C variant to TCR beta V- and J-gene trimming.

This CDR3 has 13 amino acids. Trimming took off 0 bases at V and 7 bases at J, with 9 bases between the two ends. Germline lookup yields CDR1 ENHRY and CDR2 SYGVKD. Donors in the study were healthy people who gave bone marrow. The study ran its PCR with 60 Vbeta and 13 Jbeta primers. Generated by immunoSEQ multiplex PCR, the TCRdb table keeps only in-frame clones and is missing some. The sample lists more than 85,000 clones, about a tenth seen once, with around 4.9% in the top ten. The genes are TRBV10-3 and TRBJ1-1; D is ambiguous. The clonotype originates from a middle-aged man in good health and CMV-seropositive. Sequenced: PBMCs. The DNA of the CDR3 is TGTGCCATCAGTGAGTCGACTCGGGGTGAAGCTTTCTTT. It specifies CAISESTRGEAFF.